The TCR beta chain described here comes from a study of T cells of healthy individuals (dated by TCRdb to 2016 to 2019). To prepare the library, 5' RACE was applied. The sample was run on an Illumina MiSeq. TCRdb passed the public sequencing reads through fastp at Q25 and MiXCR, retaining productive beta sequences. Merged by CDR3 protein, the rows form single entries marked with the most common genes and DNA. This sample holds some 100,000 distinct CDR3 sequences; around 17% were observed only once. The ten largest clones take up more than 5.5% of the sample. This clonotype showed up many times. Its antigen has not been determined. Base qualities are not at hand, and no much larger clone is one base apart. Trimming costs V 4 bases and J 4 bases, and their ends lie 8 bases apart. The germline V gene specifies MNHEY as CDR1 and SVGEGT as CDR2. The CDR3 covers 12 residues, taking in both the cysteine and the phenylalanine. Here the CDR3 DNA is all that survives: 36 bases in frame from base 1.

The TCR comes from a human donor in good health. The chain was built from TRBV6-2 or TRBV6-3 and TRBJ2-7; no confident D gene assignment can be made. The CDR3 region has the sequence CASSSSKYEQYF. In nucleotide form, the sequence is TGTGCCAGCAGTTCCTCCAAATACGAGCAGTACTTC.